These 2 T cell receptor beta chains originate from one sample sequenced in a study of cytomegalovirus exposure and HLA in healthy donors. The PCR made use of 60 Vbeta and 13 Jbeta primers. The protocol was immunoSEQ multiplex PCR, while the TCRdb copy is restricted to in-frame clones and leaves out a portion. The sample lists approximately 53,000 clones, 65% to 80% occurring once. Sequenced material: PBMCs. These receptors were taken from a woman aged 50 to 65 in good health and CMV-seronegative.

The chain carries TRBV7-8 and TRBJ1-5; TRBD1 might be the D (6 bases). The CDR3 loop spans 16 amino acids. The V end lost 4 bases, the J end lost 0 bases, and 13 bases lay between the germline ends. From germline, CDR1 is SGHVS and CDR2 FQNEAQ. The CDR3 sequence: CASSYRTAPSNQPQHF. The CDR3 nucleotides read TGTGCCAGCAGCTACCGGACAGCTCCTAGCAATCAGCCCCAGCATTTT.

The J gene is TRBJ2-1, the V gene TRBV5-1; no reliable D call. The CDR3 consists of 14 residues. Germline V gene data show CDR1 as SGHRS and CDR2 as YFSETQ. The ends were cut back, 4 bases at V and 7 bases at J, with 15 bases in the middle. The CDR3 coding sequence is TGCGCCAGCAGCCTACCGGCTGAGAGGAATGAGCAGTTCTTC. Protein: CASSLPAERNEQFF.